Below, 21 T cell receptor beta chains from the same sample are listed, as sequenced in a study of blood T cells in healthy people across ages. It was with a sample-barcoded 5' primer and a J-beta primer mix that a second PCR of about 6 to 12 cycles was run. One entry per CDR3 protein, called by TCRdb with MiXCR from the 5' RACE reads. The table has about 780,000 distinct CDR3 sequences, approximately 24% seen once. Another study also made use of these data, one on T cells of mothers and their children.

The sequenced sample was blood. Receptors originate from a boy between 10 and 17 years old in good health.

Here the CDR3 reads CASSPRQDGTEAFF. The CDR3 coding sequence is TGTGCCAGCAGCCCCCGACAGGACGGCACTGAAGCTTTCTTT. The rearrangement links TRBV5-6 to TRBJ1-1, with a tentative D call TRBD1 (6 bases). This CDR3 has 14 residues. Trimming cost V 4 bases and J 4 bases, with 14 bases left between them. Germline CDR1 and CDR2: SGHDT and YYEEEE.

This clonotype came up a few times. This rearrangement joins TRBV9 to TRBJ2-1, with 13 positions matching TRBD2. This CDR3 comprises 16 residues. From germline, CDR1 is SGDLS and CDR2 YYNGEE. V lost 4 bases to trimming and J lost 8 bases; unmatched junction nucleotides: 9. The CDR3, as DNA: TGTGCCAGCAGCTTCCGGACTAGCGGGGGACGGGATGAGCAGTTCTTC. It encodes CASSFRTSGGRDEQFF. The complete variable domain, with remaining parts taken from reference TRBV9 and TRBJ2-1, reads DSGVTQTPKHLITATGQRVTLRCSPRSGDLSVYWYQQSLDQGLQFLIQYYNGEERAKGNILERFSAQQFPDLHSELNLSSLELGDSALYFCASSFRTSGGRDEQFFGPGTRLTVL.

This sequence joins TRBV20-1 and TRBJ1-2; 9 bases agree with TRBD1. V gave up 0 bases and J gave up 4 bases; unmatched junction bases: 6. Germline V CDR1 and CDR2: DFQATT, SNEGSKA (reference sequence). This CDR3 contains 15 residues. DNA of the CDR3: TGCAGTGCTAGAGATTCACAGGGGGCGATCTATGGCTACACCTTC. Its protein is CSARDSQGAIYGYTF.

This clonotype was found once. The chain recombines TRBV4-1 with TRBJ2-4; TRBD2 agrees at 8 bases. V lost 1 base to trimming and J lost 2 bases; unmatched junction nucleotides: 4. Germline-derived CDR1 and CDR2 are MGHRA and YSYEKL. CDR3 length: 16 amino acids. DNA for the CDR3: TGCGCCAGCAGCCAAGTTCGACTAGCGCCCAAAAACATTCAGTACTTC. Translation gives CASSQVRLAPKNIQYF.

This clonotype was detected ten times or more. The chain is built from TRBV11-2 and TRBJ2-5; the D gene is possibly TRBD1 (6 bases). Trimming cost V 5 bases and J 5 bases, with 15 bases left between them. The CDR3 loop spans 14 amino acids. CDR1 and CDR2 from the germline V gene are SGHAT and FQNNGV. CDR3 nucleotide sequence: TGTGCCAGCAGCCCGCCAGGGGTCGGGGAGACCCAGTACTTC. This gives the protein CASSPPGVGETQYF.

The chain employs TRBV30 and TRBJ2-5; 13 nucleotides match TRBD2. Unmatched junction bases numbered 10, after V lost 1 base and J lost 5 bases. The CDR3 length is 17 residues. From germline, CDR1 is GTSNPN and CDR2 SVGIG (reference sequence). DNA of the CDR3: TGTGCCTGGAGTGCCGGGACTAGCGGGGTTTACACGGAGACCCAGTACTTC. Its translation is CAWSAGTSGVYTETQYF. Together with reference TRBV30 and TRBJ2-5, the CDR3 gives the full variable domain: SQTIHQWPATLVQPVGSPLSLECTVEGTSNPNLYWYRQAAGRGLQLLFYSVGIGQISSEVPQNLSASRPQDRQFILSSKKLLLSDSGFYLCAWSAGTSGVYTETQYFGPGTRLLVL.

This clonotype showed up just a few times. The chain combines TRBV5-1 with TRBJ2-7, with D possibly being TRBD2 (5 bases). The CDR3 is 16 residues long. Germline CDR1 SGHRS, CDR2 YFSETQ. With 4 bases removed from V and 2 bases from J, the gap between germline ends came to 19 bases. Written as DNA, the CDR3 is TGCGCCAGCAGCGACGCGAGGACGGACTTCCCCTACGAGCAGTACTTC. Translation: CASSDARTDFPYEQYF.

This clonotype was seen more than once but under ten times. This chain uses TRBV2 with TRBJ1-6; possibly TRBD1 for D (5 bases). V was trimmed by 8 bases and J by 9 bases, leaving 14 bases between them. Germline CDR1 and CDR2: SNHLY and FYNNEI. This CDR3 region has 13 residues. CDR3 DNA sequence: TGTGCCAGCGGGACGGTAGAAAGTTCACCCCTCCACTTT. Protein sequence: CASGTVESSPLHF.

This clonotype showed up just a few times. V usage is TRBV20-1 and J usage is TRBJ1-3; no definite D call. Trimming removed 3 bases at V and 0 bases at J, with 9 bases between. CDR1 is DFQATT, CDR2 SNEGSKA, per germline (reference sequence). This CDR3 spans 14 amino acids. The CDR3 here is CSARYSSSGNTIYF. The CDR3 DNA sequence: TGCAGTGCTAGGTATTCAAGCTCTGGAAACACCATATATTTT.

This clonotype has a handful of counts. This rearrangement joins TRBV2 to TRBJ1-4; 8 positions agree with TRBD1. The germline V gene has CDR1 SNHLY and CDR2 FYNNEI. V lost 9 bases and J lost 7; bases outside the gene matches: 13. The CDR3 totals 15 residues. Written as DNA, the CDR3 is TGTGCCAGTCAGACCAACAGGGGGATTGGTGAAAAACTGTTTTTT. The encoded protein is CASQTNRGIGEKLFF.

In this sample, this clonotype turned up once. A read error is possible here, since a much larger clone lies one base away. The rearrangement links TRBV7-9 to TRBJ2-7; D gene uncertain. Trimming shortened V by 4 bases and J by 1 base, and 5 bases separated the two germline ends. This CDR3 comprises 12 residues. The germline CDR1 and CDR2 sequences are SEHNR and FQNEAQ (reference sequence). Written as DNA, the CDR3 is TGTGCCAGCAGCTGGAGATCCTACGAGCAGTACTTC. Amino acids: CASSWRSYEQYF.

This clonotype was counted between two and nine times. V gene TRBV27 combines with J gene TRBJ2-5; no clear D gene. V was clipped by 0 bases and J by 1 base, with 6 bases between them. The CDR3 contains 14 residues. The germline CDR1 and CDR2 sequences are MNHEY and SMNVEV (reference sequence). CDR3 nucleotides: TGTGCCAGCAGTTTATCGGCCTTCCAAGAGACCCAGTACTTC. Encoded protein: CASSLSAFQETQYF.

This clonotype was seen a few times. The rearrangement uses TRBV7-9 and TRBJ2-5; 9 bases agree with TRBD1. The DNA end favors TRBJ2-7, so the J call may be wrong. The length of the CDR3 is 16 residues. Germline CDR1 reads SEHNR; CDR2 reads FQNEAQ (reference sequence). CDR3 coding DNA: TGTGCCAGCAGCCAAAAACCGGGACAGGGTTCCTACGAGCAGTACTTC. It is translated as CASSQKPGQGSYEQYF.

This chain uses TRBV20-1 with TRBJ1-3; 8 nucleotides line up with TRBD1. Germline loops: CDR1 DFQATT, CDR2 SNEGSKA (reference sequence). J gave up 0 bases and V 3 bases, and 13 bases lay outside the gene matches. The length of the CDR3 is 18 residues. The CDR3 region has the DNA TGCAGTGCTAGCCTTTTGTTGGGACAGGCTAACTCTGGAAACACCATATATTTT. Translating it yields CSASLLLGQANSGNTIYF.

This clonotype was seen only a few times. The CDR3 sequence is CASSRGLAGGNEQFF. The CDR3 nucleotides are TGTGCCAGCAGTCGGGGACTAGCGGGGGGCAATGAGCAGTTCTTC. The genes are TRBV6-6 and TRBJ2-1, with 15 bases lining up with TRBD2. The CDR3 covers 15 residues. Trimming removed 5 bases from V and 6 bases from J; junction bases left unmatched: 2. The V gene's germline CDR1 is MNHNY and CDR2 SVGAGI (reference sequence).

This clonotype was detected a few times. The chain links TRBV27 to TRBJ2-4; a weak D match, TRBD1 (6 bases). CDR3 length equals 12 residues. Germline V lookup: CDR1 MNHEY, CDR2 SMNVEV (reference sequence). V lost 7 bases, J lost 6 bases, and 10 bases lay in between. The CDR3 sequence is CASNGGGNIQYF. The DNA for the CDR3 is TGTGCCAGCAATGGGGGCGGAAACATTCAGTACTTC.

This clonotype has only a few counts. This chain uses TRBV6-5 with TRBJ2-7; 8 nucleotides match TRBD2. Per germline, CDR1 MNHEY and CDR2 SVGAGI. The CDR3 totals 14 residues. J was trimmed by 3 bases and V by 7 bases; bases with no gene match: 8. The CDR3 protein is CASKRGGSGYEQYF. CDR3 bases: TGTGCCAGCAAACGGGGGGGGAGTGGCTACGAGCAGTACTTC.

This clonotype was seen a handful of times. Compared with germline, one end of the junction differs, possibly owing to a read error. The chain employs TRBV20-1 and TRBJ1-2, with unresolved D. The CDR3 consists of 9 residues. In germline, CDR1 is DFQATT, CDR2 SNEGSKA (reference sequence). CDR3 protein: CGASGEYTF. CDR3 bases: TGCGGTGCTAGCGGAGAATACACCTTC.

This clonotype was seen a handful of times. The chain joins TRBV9 to TRBJ1-5; no reliable D call. The CDR3 sequence is 14 residues long. V was pared by 3 bases and J by 0 bases, with 7 bases between. CDR1 is SGDLS and CDR2 is YYNGEE in the germline V gene. CDR3 region: CASSDSYSNQPQHF. The CDR3 nucleotides read TGTGCCAGCAGCGATTCTTATAGCAATCAGCCCCAGCATTTT.

The chain joins TRBV4-2 to TRBJ2-2; 9 nucleotides align to TRBD2. Germline V gene data show CDR1 as LGHNA and CDR2 as YNFKEQ. The CDR3 runs to 14 residues. V gave up 4 bases and J gave up 7 bases; unmatched junction bases: 4. In nucleotides, the CDR3 is TGTGCCAGCAGCCCAGCGGGGGGCCTCGGGGAGCTGTTTTTT. It codes for CASSPAGGLGELFF.

This clonotype was observed a handful of times. The rearrangement links TRBV6-5 to TRBJ2-7, with D possibly called TRBD1 or TRBD2 (6 bases each). Germline values: CDR1 MNHEY, CDR2 SVGAGI. The CDR3 is made up of 14 amino acids. V was clipped by 5 bases and J by 6 bases, with 17 bases between them. The CDR3 is CASSTLTGAGEQYF. The CDR3 DNA reads TGTGCCAGCAGTACTCTTACGGGGGCAGGCGAGCAGTACTTC.